What follows are 9 T cell receptor delta chains derived from one specimen sequenced in a study of gamma-delta chains in newborns, infants, children (dated by TCRdb to about 2019). The sample was run on an Illumina MiSeq. TCRdb called clones afresh from the public reads with CATT; identical DNA rows were later merged. This sample comprises 4,500 to 5,000 delta-chain clones, around 40% of them detected only once. The ten largest make up approximately 15% of the sample. The sample comprised blood. The receptors were sampled from a child who received the measles vaccine.

CDR3 loop: CALGGHLPTFTGGYLDKLIF. DNA for the CDR3: TGTGCTCTTGGGGGGCACCTTCCTACTTTTACTGGGGGATACTTGGATAAACTCATCTTT. The chain couples TRDV1 to TRDJ1; TRDD3 matches at 12 bases. In germline, CDR1 is TSWWSYY, CDR2 QGS. This CDR3 is built from 20 residues. The junction had 20 bases not matched to a gene; V was cut back by 4 bases and J by 5 bases.

This clone has more than one count but fewer than ten. A read error is possible here, since a much larger clone lies one base away. The chain combines TRDV1 with TRDJ1; 9 nucleotides match TRDD2. Unmatched junction bases numbered 19, after V lost 1 base and J lost 4 bases. The CDR3 extends over 20 amino acids. Germline V CDR1 and CDR2: TSWWSYY, QGS. CDR3 region: CALGEPPAFLRRWGVDKLIF. The CDR3, as DNA: TGTGCTCTTGGGGAACCCCCTGCCTTCCTACGTCGGTGGGGGGTCGATAAACTCATCTTT.

The genes are TRDV1 and TRDJ1; 10 bases map to TRDD3. From germline, CDR1 is TSWWSYY and CDR2 QGS. Germline trimming cut 5 bases from V and 4 bases from J; bases unmatched to any gene: 22. The CDR3 is 20 amino acids. For the CDR3, the DNA is TGTGCTCTTGGGACTATAGCGGCTAGAGCCTGGGGGATAAAGGGCGATAAACTCATCTTT. It codes for CALGTIAARAWGIKGDKLIF.

CDR3 amino acids: CALGEPPFLRRWGIGRGILTAQLFF. The CDR3 bases are TGTGCTCTTGGGGAACCACCCTTCCTACGTAGGTGGGGGATTGGAAGGGGGATTTTGACAGCACAACTCTTCTTT. The J gene is TRDJ2, the V gene TRDV1, with D possibly TRDD2 on 9 matching bases. Germline CDR1 TSWWSYY, CDR2 QGS. Deletions cut 1 base from V and 1 base from J, with 37 bases between. The CDR3 consists of 25 residues.

Turning to this clone: Other DNA sequences within the sample encode an identical CDR3. The chain combines TRDV1 with TRDJ1; 12 bases match TRDD3. Unmatched junction bases numbered 22, after V lost 2 bases and J lost 6 bases. This CDR3 has 21 residues. Germline-derived CDR1 and CDR2 are TSWWSYY and QGS. Here the CDR3 reads CALGELGIEPRAGGYANKLIF. The CDR3 DNA is TGTGCTCTTGGGGAATTAGGCATCGAGCCTAGGGCTGGGGGATACGCAAATAAACTCATCTTT.

The rearrangement joins TRDV1 to TRDJ1; 9 bases fit TRDD3. J was trimmed by 7 bases and V by 2 bases; bases with no gene match: 8. CDR1 TSWWSYY and CDR2 QGS come from the germline V gene. This CDR3 has 15 residues. Here the CDR3 reads CALGERRGDTSKLIF. DNA for the CDR3: TGTGCTCTTGGGGAAAGAAGGGGGGATACTAGTAAACTCATCTTT.

This clone was recorded a few times. The chain combines TRDV1 with TRDJ1; a weak D match, TRDD3 (10 bases). The CDR3 is 20 residues long. Per the germline V gene, CDR1 is TSWWSYY and CDR2 is QGS. Trimming stripped 4 bases from V and 0 bases from J, with 27 bases between. In DNA form, the CDR3 reads TGTGCTCTTGGGGGGTTCAAACCTTCCTACTGGGGGATTTACACCGATAAACTCATCTTT. Encoded protein: CALGGFKPSYWGIYTDKLIF.

The genes are TRDV1 and TRDJ1, with 7 nucleotides matching TRDD3. V gave up 4 bases and J gave up 4 bases; unmatched junction bases: 30. The length of the CDR3 is 22 residues. Germline lookup yields CDR1 TSWWSYY and CDR2 QGS. The CDR3 is CALGVRFGWGSTQRGDSDKLIF. Written as DNA, the CDR3 is TGTGCTCTTGGGGTTCGGTTTGGCTGGGGGTCTACGCAGAGGGGAGACAGCGATAAACTCATCTTT.

The V and J genes are TRDV1 and TRDJ1; D assignment may be TRDD2 or TRDD3 (8 bases each). The CDR3 has 27 residues. V was clipped by 0 bases and J by 1 base, with 45 bases between them. Germline CDR1 is TSWWSYY and CDR2 is QGS. CDR3 protein: CALGELVPPAPDFLPYWGRPFTDKLIF. Here the CDR3 DNA reads TGTGCTCTTGGGGAACTAGTTCCCCCAGCGCCGGACTTCCTACCGTACTGGGGGCGACCCTTCACCGATAAACTCATCTTT.